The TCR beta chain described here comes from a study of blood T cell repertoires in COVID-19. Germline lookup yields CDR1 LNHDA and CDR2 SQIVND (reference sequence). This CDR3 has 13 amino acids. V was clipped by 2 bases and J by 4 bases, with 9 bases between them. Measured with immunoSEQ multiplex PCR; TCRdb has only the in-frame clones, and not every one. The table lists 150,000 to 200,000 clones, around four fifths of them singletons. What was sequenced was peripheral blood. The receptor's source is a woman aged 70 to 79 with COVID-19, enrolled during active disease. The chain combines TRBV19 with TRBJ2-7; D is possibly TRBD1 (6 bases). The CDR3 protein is CASSIQQGYEQYF. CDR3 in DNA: TGTGCCAGTAGTATACAACAGGGATACGAGCAGTACTTC.